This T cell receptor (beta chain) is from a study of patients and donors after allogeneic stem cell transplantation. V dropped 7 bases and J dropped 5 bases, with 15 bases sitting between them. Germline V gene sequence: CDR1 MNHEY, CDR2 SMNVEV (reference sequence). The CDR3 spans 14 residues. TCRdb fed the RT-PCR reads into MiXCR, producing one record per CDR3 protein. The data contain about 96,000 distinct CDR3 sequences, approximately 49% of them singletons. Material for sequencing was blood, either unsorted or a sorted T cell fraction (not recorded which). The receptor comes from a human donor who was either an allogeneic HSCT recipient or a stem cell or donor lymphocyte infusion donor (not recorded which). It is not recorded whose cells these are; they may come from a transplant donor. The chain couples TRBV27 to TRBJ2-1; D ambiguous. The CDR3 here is CASTSERSHNEQFF. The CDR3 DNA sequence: TGTGCCAGCACCTCAGAGCGATCCCACAATGAGCAGTTCTTC.